This TCR beta chain was documented in a study of CD8 T cells in Susac syndrome. Random-hexamer reverse transcription was applied to 0.5 to 1 ug RNA. A multiplex approach, immunoSEQ multiplex PCR, amplified TCR beta CDR3 across 54 Vbeta and 13 Jbeta. One entry per CDR3 protein, called by TCRdb with MiXCR from the immunoSEQ multiplex PCR reads. The sample carries 200,000 to 250,000 distinct CDR3 sequences, approximately 90% recorded once. The CDR3 consists of 13 residues. Germline V gene sequence: CDR1 MGHDK, CDR2 SYGVNS. V was trimmed by 9 bases and J by 2 bases, leaving 12 bases between them. CD8+ and CD4+ T cells taken from blood had their TCR beta sequenced. The multiple sclerosis controls, all treatment-naive patients, had relapsing-remitting disease that was stable or active. TEMRA cells were FACS-enriched, unlike CD8+ and CD4+ T cells, which were negatively isolated.

The chain couples TRBV25-1 to TRBJ2-3, with D possibly being TRBD2 (7 bases). This TCR was sampled from a human donor with multiple sclerosis. The sequenced sample consisted of CD8+ T cells from PBMCs. This chain's CDR3 is CASTRGATDTQYF. In DNA, the CDR3 is TGTGCCAGTACCCGGGGGGCCACAGATACGCAGTATTTT.